This TCR beta chain was sequenced for a study of blood T cells in healthy people across ages. About this clonotype itself: The antigen remains unidentified.

Together with a sample-barcoded 5' primer, a J-beta primer mix was included in a second PCR lasting roughly 6 to 12 cycles. Each cDNA molecule received a tag from a template-switch adaptor that had 12 random nucleotides. Each CDR3 protein gets one entry after TCRdb re-called the 5' RACE reads with MiXCR. The sample lists roughly 680,000 distinct CDR3 sequences; 45% to 60% were seen once. General study points: Roughly linear declines in TCR beta diversity per million T cells occurred with age.

The CDR3 extends over 15 amino acids. Germline loops: CDR1 SGHTA, CDR2 FQGNSA. Sequencing was carried out using blood. The chain recombines TRBV7-2 with TRBJ2-1; no reliable D call. The DNA end favors TRBJ2-7, so the J call may be wrong. The source of this sequence is a woman older than 75 in good health. The CDR3 here is CASSPTHSSYNEQYF. The CDR3 DNA reads TGTGCCAGCAGCCCCACCCATAGCTCCTACAATGAGCAGTACTTC.